This T cell receptor (beta chain) was profiled in a study of T cells after yellow fever vaccination. Findings of the study overall: There was a small share of clonotypes that showed up in both the CD4 and CD8 compartments. The study re-detected most primary-vaccination clones after the booster (around 96% CD4, 88% CD8). The presence of abundant clonotypes contaminating from the bulk population was possible in FACS-sorted repertoires.

The V gene end was trimmed by 3 bases and the J gene end by 3 bases; junction bases not matched to a gene: 3. The CDR3 is 14 residues long. Per the germline V gene, CDR1 is WSHSY and CDR2 is SAAADI. It was through 5'RACE template switching that TCR cDNA was made, with a universal primer site and UMIs added. TCRdb reanalysed the 5' RACE reads using MiXCR and keeps one entry per CDR3 protein. Among under 700,000 distinct CDR3 sequences listed, less than 20% were seen once. Remarks on this clonotype: Its antigen remains unidentified.

This receptor was obtained from a man aged 18 to 30 who received the YFV17D yellow fever vaccine. Sequencing used PBMCs, obtained about 5 days after the first yellow fever vaccination. The rearrangement joins TRBV10-2 to TRBJ2-3; 7 nucleotides line up with TRBD2. The CDR3 DNA follows: TGCGCCAGCAGTGACGGGGGGAGGACAGATACGCAGTATTTT. This codes for CASSDGGRTDTQYF.